The sample holds many counts of the clone carrying this T cell receptor beta chain. Its antigen remains unidentified. The CDR3 is 14 residues long. V was pared by 5 bases and J by 6 bases, with 15 bases between. CDR1 and CDR2 (germline): SGDLS, YYNGEE. This sample stems from a study of CD8 T cells in ankylosing spondylitis. Study-wide points: Earlier work had already found some motif variants in reactive arthritis synovial fluid and blood. As reported, disease-linked clones showed significant enrichment in matched ankylosing spondylitis synovial fluid.

Quantitative 5'-RACE with molecular barcodes generated TCR beta libraries. TCRdb reprocessed the 5' RACE reads via MiXCR and lists one record per CDR3 protein. The sample lists approximately 25,000 distinct CDR3 sequences; less than 3% were seen once. V is TRBV9 and J is TRBJ2-1; D not resolved. This clonotype was sampled from a female donor with ankylosing spondylitis or in good health (not recorded which). The sample consisted of blood, either unsorted or a sorted T cell fraction (not recorded which). CDR3 sequence (DNA): TGTGCCAGCAGAGCCGACCGGGCTCCCAATGAGCAGTTCTTC. As protein: CASRADRAPNEQFF. Full variable domain (rest looked up from reference TRBV9 and TRBJ2-1): DSGVTQTPKHLITATGQRVTLRCSPRSGDLSVYWYQQSLDQGLQFLIQYYNGEERAKGNILERFSAQQFPDLHSELNLSSLELGDSALYFCASRADRAPNEQFFGPGTRLTVL.